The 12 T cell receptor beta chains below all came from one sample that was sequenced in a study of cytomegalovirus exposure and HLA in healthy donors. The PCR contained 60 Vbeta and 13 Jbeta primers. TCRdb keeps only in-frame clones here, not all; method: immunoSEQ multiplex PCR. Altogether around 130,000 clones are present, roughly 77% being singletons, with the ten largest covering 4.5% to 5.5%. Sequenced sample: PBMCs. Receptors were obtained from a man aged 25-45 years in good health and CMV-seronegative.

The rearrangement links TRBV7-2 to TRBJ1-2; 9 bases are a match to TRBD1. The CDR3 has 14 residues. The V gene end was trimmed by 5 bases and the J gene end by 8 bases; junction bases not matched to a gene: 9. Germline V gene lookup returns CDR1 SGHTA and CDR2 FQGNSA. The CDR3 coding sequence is TGTGCCAGCAGCACCAGACAGGGGGGAGGCGGCTACACCTTC. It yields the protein CASSTRQGGGGYTF.

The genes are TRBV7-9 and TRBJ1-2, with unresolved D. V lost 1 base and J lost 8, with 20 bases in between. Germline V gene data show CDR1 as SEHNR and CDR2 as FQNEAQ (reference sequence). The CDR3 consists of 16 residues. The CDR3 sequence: CASSLGYGEAFIGYTF. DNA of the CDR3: TGTGCCAGCAGCTTAGGATACGGAGAAGCATTTATCGGCTACACCTTC.

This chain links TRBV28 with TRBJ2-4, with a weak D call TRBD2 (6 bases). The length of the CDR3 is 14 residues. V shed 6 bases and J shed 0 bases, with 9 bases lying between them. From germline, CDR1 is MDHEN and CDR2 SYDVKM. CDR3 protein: CASSPGGAKNIQYF. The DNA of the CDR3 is TGTGCCAGCAGCCCCGGGGGAGCCAAAAACATTCAGTACTTC.

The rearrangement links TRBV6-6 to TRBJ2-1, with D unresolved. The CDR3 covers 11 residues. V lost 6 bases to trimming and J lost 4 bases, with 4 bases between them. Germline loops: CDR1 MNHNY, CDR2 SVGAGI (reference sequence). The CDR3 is CASSPYNEQFF. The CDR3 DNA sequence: TGTGCCAGCAGCCCTTACAATGAGCAGTTCTTC.

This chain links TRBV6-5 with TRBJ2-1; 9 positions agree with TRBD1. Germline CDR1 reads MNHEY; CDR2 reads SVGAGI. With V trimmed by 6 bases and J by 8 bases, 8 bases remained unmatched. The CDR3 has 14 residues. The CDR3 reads CASSPGTGLDEQFF. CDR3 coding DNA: TGTGCCAGCAGCCCCGGGACAGGGCTTGATGAGCAGTTCTTC.

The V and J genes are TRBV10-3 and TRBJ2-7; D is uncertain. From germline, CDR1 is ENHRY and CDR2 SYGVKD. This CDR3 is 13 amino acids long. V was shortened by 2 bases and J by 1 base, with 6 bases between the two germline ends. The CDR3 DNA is TGTGCCATCAGTGAGGGCAGATCCTACGAGCAGTACTTC. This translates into CAISEGRSYEQYF.

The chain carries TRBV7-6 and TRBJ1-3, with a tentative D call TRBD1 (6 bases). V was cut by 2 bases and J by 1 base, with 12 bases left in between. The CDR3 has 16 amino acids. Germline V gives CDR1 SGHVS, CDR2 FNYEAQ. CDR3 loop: CASSLFTGTSGNTIYF. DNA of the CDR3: TGTGCCAGCAGCTTATTTACCGGGACATCTGGAAACACCATATATTTT.

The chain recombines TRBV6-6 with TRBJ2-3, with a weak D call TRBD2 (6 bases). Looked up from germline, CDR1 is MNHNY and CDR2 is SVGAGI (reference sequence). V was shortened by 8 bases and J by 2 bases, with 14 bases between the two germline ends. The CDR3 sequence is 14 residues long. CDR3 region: CASGIREVTDTQYF. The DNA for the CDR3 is TGTGCCAGCGGGATCAGGGAGGTCACAGATACGCAGTATTTT.

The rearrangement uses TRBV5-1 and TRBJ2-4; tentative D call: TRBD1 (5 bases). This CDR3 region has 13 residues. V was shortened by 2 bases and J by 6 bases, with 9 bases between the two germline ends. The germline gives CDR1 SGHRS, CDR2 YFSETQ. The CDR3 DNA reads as TGCGCCAGCAGCTTCCAGGGTTCAAACATTCAGTACTTC. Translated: CASSFQGSNIQYF.

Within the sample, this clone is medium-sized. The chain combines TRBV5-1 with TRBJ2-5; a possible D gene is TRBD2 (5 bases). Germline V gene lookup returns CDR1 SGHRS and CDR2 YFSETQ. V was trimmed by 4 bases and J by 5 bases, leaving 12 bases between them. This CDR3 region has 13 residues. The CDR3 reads CASSTLGMETQYF. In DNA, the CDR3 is TGCGCCAGCAGCACACTAGGAATGGAGACCCAGTACTTC. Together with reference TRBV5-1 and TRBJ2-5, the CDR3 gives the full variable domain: KAGVTQTPRYLIKTRGQQVTLSCSPISGHRSVSWYQQTPGQGLQFLFEYFSETQRNKGNFPGRFSGRQFSNSRSEMNVSTLELGDSALYLCASSTLGMETQYFGPGTRLLVL.

The CDR3 sequence is CAWSVSHSYEQYF. CDR3 bases: TGTGCCTGGAGTGTTTCTCACTCCTACGAGCAGTACTTC. The chain combines TRBV30 with TRBJ2-5; no definite D call. Judging by the DNA end, TRBJ2-7 fits better; the J call may be wrong. Germline CDR1 is GTSNPN and CDR2 is SVGIG (reference sequence). This CDR3 contains 13 residues.

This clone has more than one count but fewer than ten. The CDR3, as DNA: TGTGCCAGCAGCTTTTCAGGGGCGAACACTGAAGCTTTCTTT. Translation: CASSFSGANTEAFF. The chain couples TRBV7-9 to TRBJ1-1; weak D call: TRBD1 (6 bases). CDR3 length: 14 residues. The germline V gene has CDR1 SEHNR and CDR2 FQNEAQ (reference sequence). V gave up 3 bases and J gave up 1 base, with 9 bases separating them.